What follows is one TCR beta chain and its context. Its specificity is unknown. The sample originates from a study of CD8+ T cells in alopecia areata. Noted treatment: oral pan-JAK inhibitor, 5-10 mg twice daily. Specimens obtained from alopecia areata patients comprised lesional scalp punch biopsies and peripheral blood. It was from PBMCs that CD4+ and CD8+ T cells were sorted. cDNA serving as the sequencing template came from extracted, reverse transcribed RNA. Only in-frame clones appear in the TCRdb table, and some are missing; sequencing was by immunoSEQ multiplex PCR. The sample consists of more than 100,000 clones, around 56% of them appearing once. Germline CDR1 reads ENHRY; CDR2 reads SYGVKD. The CDR3 spans 16 residues. With V trimmed by 0 bases and J by 6 bases, 7 bases remained unmatched. Points from the study as a whole: The treated group had a single nonresponder, limiting CD8+ expansion-response conclusions. Tofacitinib delivered significant drops in scalp clonality and in expanded CD8+ clones among the top 100.

This sample comprised CD4+ T cells sorted from blood, obtained at week 4, from a patient treated with tofacitinib. The TCR comes from a human donor with alopecia areata. V is TRBV10-3 and J is TRBJ1-5, with TRBD1 identical over 8 bases. The chain's CDR3 is CAISESTGEVGQPQHF. The CDR3 DNA reads TGTGCCATCAGTGAGTCGACAGGGGAAGTGGGTCAGCCCCAGCATTTT.